This passage covers 16 T cell receptor beta chains from one sample sequenced in a study of shared T cell receptors in the human thymus. Method: immunoSEQ multiplex PCR; TCRdb's copy keeps in-frame clones and lacks some. There are some 760,000 clones in the sample; 70% to 90% occur only once, and around 0.0094% lies in the top ten. The same data also contributed to another study, on human thymus T cells.

The sequenced material came from thymocytes. The receptors come from a girl less than two years old with a congenital heart defect.

The V and J genes are TRBV5-1 and TRBJ2-3, with D perhaps matching TRBD2 (5 bases). The germline V gene has CDR1 SGHRS and CDR2 YFSETQ. The length of the CDR3 is 14 residues. V lost 7 bases to trimming and J lost 5 bases, with 17 bases between them. The CDR3 DNA follows: TGCGCCAGCGGGCGACTAAATACAGAAGATACGCAGTATTTT. Encoded protein: CASGRLNTEDTQYF.

The V and J genes are TRBV19 and TRBJ1-1; D unresolved. Germline V gene lookup returns CDR1 LNHDA and CDR2 SQIVND (reference sequence). The CDR3 length is 12 residues. Trimming pared 7 bases from V and 6 bases from J, leaving 12 bases between. The CDR3 DNA is TGTGCCAGTATCGCGGGAAGCGCTGAAGCTTTCTTT. As protein: CASIAGSAEAFF.

Only a few counts were recorded for this clone. The chain has TRBV18 and TRBJ1-4, with D hard to call. Germline V CDR1 and CDR2: KGHSH, LQKENI. CDR3 length equals 15 residues. V was clipped by 6 bases and J by 8 bases, with 19 bases between them. The CDR3 nucleotides read TGTGCCAGCTCCTTAAACCGGGAATCGTGGGAAAAACTGTTTTTT. It translates to CASSLNRESWEKLFF.

The rearrangement joins TRBV6-1 to TRBJ1-5; D is undetermined. With 8 bases removed from V and 7 bases from J, the gap between germline ends came to 18 bases. Germline-derived CDR1 and CDR2 are MNHNS and SASEGT. The CDR3 covers 14 residues. CDR3 sequence reads: CASEDPGVRQPQHF. CDR3 DNA: TGTGCCAGCGAGGACCCGGGAGTCAGGCAGCCCCAGCATTTT.

The CDR3 protein is CASSLGGGPQHF. The CDR3 nucleotides read TGTGCCAGCAGCTTAGGGGGCGGGCCCCAGCATTTT. The V gene is TRBV7-9, the J gene TRBJ1-5; D possibly corresponds to TRBD1 (5 bases). CDR1 and CDR2 from the germline V gene are SEHNR and FQNEAQ (reference sequence). This CDR3 is 12 amino acids long. V shed 1 base and J shed 9 bases, with 7 bases lying between them.

J is TRBJ1-2 and V is TRBV9, with D possibly being TRBD1 (6 bases). V dropped 3 bases and J dropped 7 bases, with 34 bases sitting between them. Germline V gene data show CDR1 as SGDLS and CDR2 as YYNGEE. The CDR3 runs to 20 residues. CDR3 DNA: TGTGCCAGCAGCGGTTCAATTACAGGGCCGATAAAGCCTGTTGGTGGTGGCTACACCTTC. This gives the protein CASSGSITGPIKPVGGGYTF.

The genes are TRBV7-9 and TRBJ1-1; TRBD1 matches at 9 bases. Looked up from germline, CDR1 is SEHNR and CDR2 is FQNEAQ (reference sequence). Losses at the gene ends were 8 bases for V and 1 base for J; bases not matched to a gene: 20. The CDR3 is 19 amino acids. CDR3 loop: CASQSPGQGWAQRNTEAFF. CDR3 nucleotides: TGTGCCAGCCAGTCTCCGGGACAGGGTTGGGCTCAGAGGAACACTGAAGCTTTCTTT.

The chain has TRBV14 and TRBJ2-7, with 9 nucleotides matching TRBD1. The CDR3 spans 15 residues. V gave up 4 bases and J gave up 0 bases; unmatched junction bases: 4. CDR1 and CDR2 (germline): SGHDN, FVKESK. CDR3 sequence: CASSPTGGSSYEQYF. CDR3 nucleotide sequence: TGTGCCAGCAGCCCGACAGGGGGAAGCTCCTACGAGCAGTACTTC.

The rearrangement uses TRBV28 and TRBJ1-2; D call uncertain. Germline CDR1 MDHEN, CDR2 SYDVKM. The CDR3 consists of 14 residues. V lost 4 bases to trimming and J lost 4 bases, with 13 bases between them. CDR3 region: CASSSMTLPYGYTF. CDR3 in DNA: TGTGCCAGCAGTTCTATGACTTTACCCTATGGCTACACCTTC.

This clone occurred once. The J gene is TRBJ2-7, the V gene TRBV6-5, with TRBD2 identical over 13 bases. V shed 5 bases and J 2 bases; nucleotides not matched to a gene: 3. Germline lookup yields CDR1 MNHEY and CDR2 SVGAGI. This CDR3 contains 15 residues. The DNA for the CDR3 is TGTGCCAGCAGTGCGGGACTAGCGGGGCCCTACGAGCAGTACTTC. Its translation is CASSAGLAGPYEQYF.

This clone appeared once. The V and J genes are TRBV7-2 and TRBJ1-5; D is possibly TRBD1 (5 bases). From germline, CDR1 is SGHTA and CDR2 FQGNSA. V was clipped by 3 bases and J by 4 bases, with 13 bases between them. CDR3 length: 15 residues. CDR3 sequence (DNA): TGTGCCAGCAGCTTGTTTCCGGGGGTAAATCAGCCCCAGCATTTT. This encodes CASSLFPGVNQPQHF.

The CDR3 protein is CASSPGGGENTGELFF. CDR3 nucleotide sequence: TGTGCCAGCAGCCCCGGCGGGGGGGAGAACACCGGGGAGCTGTTTTTT. The chain has TRBV5-8 and TRBJ2-2, with TRBD2 matching over 9 bases. Per germline, CDR1 SGHTS and CDR2 YDEGEE. V was pared by 4 bases and J by 1 base, with 5 bases of the junction left unmatched. The CDR3 consists of 16 residues. Full variable domain (rest looked up from reference TRBV5-8 and TRBJ2-2): EAGVTQSPTHLIKTRGQQATLRCSPISGHTSVYWYQQALGLGLQFLLWYDEGEERNRGNFPPRFSGRQFPNYSSELNVNALELEDSALYLCASSPGGGENTGELFFGEGSRLTVL.

The chain joins TRBV5-6 to TRBJ2-1; 8 nucleotides agree with TRBD1. The V gene's germline CDR1 is SGHDT and CDR2 YYEEEE. Trimming cost V 4 bases and J 5 bases; bases outside gene matches: 17. This CDR3 has 18 amino acids. CDR3 protein: CASSGGRGPDYTHNEQFF. The CDR3 bases are TGTGCCAGCAGCGGAGGCAGGGGGCCCGATTATACTCACAATGAGCAGTTCTTC.

The chain uses TRBV5-6 and TRBJ2-7; TRBD2 aligns across 8 bases. The CDR3 is made up of 13 amino acids. V trimming: 4 bases; J trimming: 5 bases; junction bases outside the gene matches: 5. From germline, CDR1 is SGHDT and CDR2 YYEEEE. CDR3 loop: CASSPGLANEQYF. The CDR3 nucleotides read TGTGCCAGCAGCCCAGGACTAGCCAACGAGCAGTACTTC.

This sequence joins TRBV5-1 and TRBJ1-3; no clear D. The CDR3 has 14 residues. The V end lost 4 bases, the J end lost 1 base, and 9 bases lay between the germline ends. The germline CDR1 and CDR2 sequences are SGHRS and YFSETQ. CDR3 sequence reads: CASSPSVSGNTIYF. The CDR3 coding sequence is TGCGCCAGCAGCCCATCAGTATCTGGAAACACCATATATTTT.

The V call is TRBV19, the J call TRBJ2-6, with TRBD1 matching over 9 bases. This CDR3 comprises 15 residues. In germline, CDR1 is LNHDA, CDR2 SQIVND (reference sequence). V was pared by 9 bases and J by 4 bases, with 7 bases of the junction left unmatched. The CDR3 DNA reads as TGTGCCAGCGGGACAGGGAATCCGGGGGCCAACGTCCTGACTTTC. Translation gives CASGTGNPGANVLTF.